The rows below give T cell receptor beta chains drawn from one sample of a study of blood T cell repertoires in COVID-19. Using immunoSEQ multiplex PCR, the repertoire was profiled, and TCRdb retains in-frame clones only, with some absent. The sample has approximately 240,000 clones; roughly 84% are singletons. What was sequenced was peripheral blood. These receptors were taken from a woman in her 30s who had recovered from COVID-19. Each CDR3 is given with its conserved first and last residue. The D gene is left open where the match is weak. Part of the rows lack a size; the others show once, few, many or a class for expanded clones.

abundance	d_gene	v_gene	j_gene	CDR3aa	CDR3nt
.	.	TRBV7-9	TRBJ1-5	CASSHPGPEGSHQPQHF	TGTGCCAGCAGCCACCCTGGGCCGGAGGGATCTCATCAGCCCCAGCATTTT
once	.	TRBV28	TRBJ1-1	CASSEGDGSRGFVF	TGTGCCAGCAGTGAGGGCGATGGATCCCGGGGGTTCGTCTTT
.	.	TRBV9	TRBJ1-2	CASSEAGGYGYTF	TGTGCCAGCTCGGAGGCGGGGGGATATGGCTACACCTTC
.	TRBD2	TRBV7-3	TRBJ2-3	CASSFLAGLGTDTQYF	TGTGCCAGCAGCTTCCTAGCGGGATTGGGCACAGATACGCAGTATTTT
.	TRBD1	TRBV5-6	TRBJ1-1	CASSLAGTGYTEAFF	TGTGCCAGCAGCTTGGCCGGGACAGGCTACACTGAAGCTTTCTTT
.	.	TRBV19	TRBJ1-1	CASSIQGSANTEAFF	TGTGCCAGTAGTATCCAGGGATCGGCGAACACTGAAGCTTTCTTT
.	TRBD2	TRBV10-2	TRBJ2-1	CASSESLGLAAFYNEQFF	TGCGCCAGCAGTGAGTCGCTGGGACTAGCGGCATTCTACAATGAGCAGTTCTTC
.	TRBD2	TRBV7-3	TRBJ2-1	CASSFGGRAVNEQFF	TGTGCCAGCAGCTTTGGCGGGAGGGCCGTCAATGAGCAGTTCTTC
.	.	TRBV19	TRBJ1-1	CASSIRDTEAFF	TGTGCCAGTAGTATTCGGGACACTGAAGCTTTCTTT
few	TRBD2	TRBV9	TRBJ2-5	CASSVAAGGPKTQYF	TGTGCCAGCAGCGTAGCGGCGGGAGGTCCGAAGACCCAGTACTTC
.	.	TRBV12-3/TRBV12-4	TRBJ2-5	CASRSPEGTQYF	TGTGCCAGCAGGTCACCGGAGGGGACCCAGTACTTC
.	.	TRBV7-8	TRBJ2-7	CASSLVPSSYEQYF	TGTGCCAGCAGCTTAGTGCCGAGCTCCTACGAGCAGTACTTC
few	TRBD1	TRBV27	TRBJ1-6	CASRSQQGADSPLHF	TGTGCCAGCAGATCCCAACAGGGGGCGGATTCACCCCTCCACTTT
.	TRBD1	TRBV29-1	TRBJ1-1	CSVEAHQGVAFF	TGCAGCGTTGAAGCCCATCAGGGGGTCGCTTTCTTT
.	TRBD1	TRBV20-1	TRBJ1-2	CSASSTGAGIYGYTF	TGCAGTGCTAGTTCTACAGGGGCGGGTATCTATGGCTACACCTTC
.	TRBD1	TRBV29-1	TRBJ2-5	CSVEGDRGQETQYF	TGCAGCGTTGAAGGGGACAGGGGGCAGGAGACCCAGTACTTC
.	TRBD2	TRBV7-2	TRBJ2-3	CASSLGLAGTQYF	TGTGCCAGCAGCTTGGGACTAGCCGGGACGCAGTATTTT
.	TRBD1	TRBV11-2	TRBJ1-1	CASSRGQTNTEAFF	TGTGCCAGCAGCCGGGGACAGACGAACACTGAAGCTTTCTTT
.	TRBD2	TRBV28	TRBJ2-7	CASSLMGLAGSYEQYF	TGTGCCAGCAGTTTAATGGGACTAGCGGGGTCCTACGAGCAGTACTTC
.	TRBD2	TRBV7-2	TRBJ2-7	CASRTSGPTYEQYF	TGTGCCAGCAGAACTAGCGGGCCGACCTACGAGCAGTACTTC
.	.	TRBV5-1	TRBJ2-5	CASSPYNRKPQETQYF	TGCGCCAGCAGCCCCTACAACAGAAAGCCCCAAGAGACCCAGTACTTC
few	TRBD1	TRBV30	TRBJ2-5	CAWNTRQGDETQYF	TGTGCCTGGAACACCCGACAGGGGGATGAGACCCAGTACTTC
.	TRBD1	TRBV5-1	TRBJ2-3	CASSSGQGTDTQYF	TGCGCCAGCAGCTCCGGACAGGGAACAGATACGCAGTATTTT
.	.	TRBV3-1/TRBV3-2	TRBJ2-1	CASSPYGGPSYNEQFF	TGTGCCAGCAGCCCCTACGGAGGGCCGTCCTACAATGAGCAGTTCTTC
.	TRBD1	TRBV10-2	TRBJ1-1	CASSTTGAVEAFF	TGCGCCAGCAGCACGACAGGGGCCGTTGAAGCTTTCTTT
.	.	TRBV5-1	TRBJ2-7	CASSLDGSPYEQYF	TGCGCCAGCAGCTTGGATGGCTCCCCCTACGAGCAGTACTTC
.	.	TRBV30	TRBJ2-2	CALRAGRNLWSGELFF	TGTGCCCTTAGGGCGGGGAGGAACCTCTGGAGCGGGGAGCTGTTTTTT
.	TRBD1	TRBV19	TRBJ2-5	CASDPGQGQETQYF	TGTGCCAGTGACCCTGGACAGGGGCAAGAGACCCAGTACTTC
.	.	TRBV28	TRBJ1-3	CASSPSDAGGNTIYF	TGTGCCAGCAGTCCCAGTGATGCGGGTGGAAACACCATATATTTT